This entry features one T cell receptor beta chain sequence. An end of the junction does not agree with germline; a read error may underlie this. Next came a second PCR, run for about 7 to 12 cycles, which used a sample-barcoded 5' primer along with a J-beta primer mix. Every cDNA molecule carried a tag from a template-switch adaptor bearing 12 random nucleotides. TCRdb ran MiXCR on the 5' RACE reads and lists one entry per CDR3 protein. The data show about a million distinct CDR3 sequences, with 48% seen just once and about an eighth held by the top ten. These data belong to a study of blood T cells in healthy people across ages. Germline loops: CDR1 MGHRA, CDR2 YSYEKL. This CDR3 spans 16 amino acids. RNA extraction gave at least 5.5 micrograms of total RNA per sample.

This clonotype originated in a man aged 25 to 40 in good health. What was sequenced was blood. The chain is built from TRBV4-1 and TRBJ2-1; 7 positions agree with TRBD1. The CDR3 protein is CASSQEGATGYYEQFF. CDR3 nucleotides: TGCGCCAGCAGTCAAGAAGGGGCGACAGGGTACTACGAGCAGTTCTTC.